The next 14 T cell receptor beta chains were all read from a single sample in a study of T cell responses to AZD1222 COVID-19 vaccine. This table comes from immunoSEQ multiplex PCR, and its TCRdb copy is limited to in-frame clones, with some not included. This table holds about 150,000 clones, approximately 86% found once. Sequencing used peripheral blood, obtained after recovery from COVID-19. The receptors here all came from an adult who had recovered from COVID-19.

The CDR3 region is CASSVTGQNTEAFF. CDR3 DNA sequence: TGTGCCAGCAGCGTTACCGGACAAAACACTGAAGCTTTCTTT. V usage is TRBV9 and J usage is TRBJ1-1; perhaps TRBD1 as D (5 bases). Germline lookup yields CDR1 SGDLS and CDR2 YYNGEE. Trimming took 2 bases from V and 2 from J, leaving 10 bases between them. The CDR3 runs to 14 residues.

The chain uses TRBV5-1 and TRBJ2-1; D uncertain. The CDR3 covers 11 residues. Germline CDR1 reads SGHRS; CDR2 reads YFSETQ. Trimming left V 0 bases short and J 10 bases short, with 5 bases between. This CDR3 is CASSLEGEQFF. CDR3 bases: TGCGCCAGCAGCTTGGAAGGCGAGCAGTTCTTC.

The chain recombines TRBV6-5 with TRBJ1-1; D might be TRBD1 (6 bases). Germline V gives CDR1 MNHEY, CDR2 SVGAGI. V was shortened by 6 bases and J by 0 bases, with 11 bases between the two germline ends. The CDR3 is 14 residues long. CDR3 loop: CASSAGQLNTEAFF. The CDR3 DNA is TGTGCCAGCAGCGCTGGACAGCTGAACACTGAAGCTTTCTTT.

This clone was counted a few times. The chain couples TRBV27 to TRBJ1-4; 9 bases map to TRBD1. Trimming at V came to 4 bases and at J to 8 bases, leaving 8 bases not matched to a gene. The germline V gene encodes CDR1 MNHEY and CDR2 SMNVEV (reference sequence). The CDR3 is made up of 15 amino acids. The DNA of the CDR3 is TGTGCCAGCAGTTCACCGGACAGGGGCGAAGAAAAACTGTTTTTT. It specifies CASSSPDRGEEKLFF.

The chain is built from TRBV6-6 and TRBJ2-7; 10 nucleotides line up with TRBD1. CDR3 length: 13 residues. CDR1 is MNHNY and CDR2 is SVGAGI in the germline V gene (reference sequence). V lost 7 bases to trimming and J lost 4 bases; unmatched junction nucleotides: 4. CDR3 loop: CASKRQGAYEQYF. CDR3 DNA: TGTGCCAGCAAACGACAGGGGGCTTACGAGCAGTACTTC.

The chain links TRBV5-6 to TRBJ1-3, with 7 positions matching TRBD1. The V segment lost 5 bases and the J segment 3 bases; nucleotides outside the gene matches: 8. CDR1 is SGHDT and CDR2 is YYEEEE in the germline V gene. This CDR3 is built from 15 residues. This chain's CDR3 is CASSRQGIGGNTIYF. CDR3 bases: TGTGCCAGCAGTCGACAGGGTATAGGTGGAAACACCATATATTTT.

The chain combines TRBV7-9 with TRBJ2-2; 7 bases match TRBD2. V was clipped by 4 bases and J by 3 bases; unmatched bases: 8. The CDR3 is made up of 16 amino acids. Germline V gene data show CDR1 as SEHNR and CDR2 as FQNEAQ (reference sequence). Here the CDR3 DNA reads TGTGCCAGCAGCTACATAGGGAGGGTGCACACCGGGGAGCTGTTTTTT. The encoded protein is CASSYIGRVHTGELFF.

The chain is built from TRBV7-9 and TRBJ1-4; D remains unclear. V gave up 5 bases and J gave up 0 bases, with 13 bases separating them. The CDR3 sequence is 16 residues long. The V gene's germline CDR1 is SEHNR and CDR2 FQNEAQ (reference sequence). As DNA, the CDR3 is TGTGCCAGCAGCCCCCTGGAGGGAACAACTAATGAAAAACTGTTTTTT. Its translation is CASSPLEGTTNEKLFF.

A remark on this clone: This sample also contains other DNA sequences that code for the same CDR3. This chain links TRBV7-2 with TRBJ1-5, with 9 bases matching TRBD1. The germline CDR1 and CDR2 sequences are SGHTA and FQGNSA. This CDR3 comprises 16 residues. After removal of 1 base from V and 1 base from J, the junction contained 2 bases not matched to a gene. In DNA, the CDR3 is TGTGCCAGCAGCTTAGGGGACAGGGTGAGCAATCAGCCCCAGCATTTT. Amino acids: CASSLGDRVSNQPQHF.

This chain connects TRBV21-1 to TRBJ1-5. TRBV21-1 is marked as a pseudogene. The CDR3 contains 16 residues. This CDR3 reads CASSMGDRSSNQPQHF. The CDR3 DNA reads as TGTGCCAGCAGCATGGGAGACAGATCTAGCAATCAGCCCCAGCATTTT.

This chain connects TRBV9 to TRBJ2-3; the match to TRBD2 covers 8 bases. This CDR3 is 15 amino acids long. The germline V gene has CDR1 SGDLS and CDR2 YYNGEE. V lost 0 bases, J lost 1 base, and 1 base stayed unmatched. The CDR3 coding sequence is TGTGCCAGCAGCGTAGCGGGGGGGCGCACAGATACGCAGTATTTT. Residues: CASSVAGGRTDTQYF.

CDR3: CASSFTSADTEAFF. In nucleotides, the CDR3 is TGTGCCAGCAGCTTTACATCGGCGGATACTGAAGCTTTCTTT. The chain links TRBV7-9 to TRBJ1-1, with D hard to call. Germline CDR1 and CDR2: SEHNR and FQNEAQ (reference sequence). Deletions cut 3 bases from V and 5 bases from J, with 13 bases between. The CDR3 is 14 residues long.

This clone was counted once. This chain joins TRBV18 and TRBJ2-5; D perhaps matches TRBD2 (6 bases). The J call could be wrong; TRBJ2-7 is a better fit for the DNA end. CDR3 length: 15 residues. The V gene's germline CDR1 is KGHSH and CDR2 LQKENI. CDR3 loop: CASSLSGDDRYEQYF. The CDR3 DNA reads as TGTGCCAGCTCTCTCTCGGGGGACGATCGGTACGAGCAGTACTTC.

The gene calls are TRBV5-1 and TRBJ2-1, with no clear D. Deletions cut 0 bases from V and 6 bases from J, with 4 bases between. The CDR3 runs 12 residues. Germline CDR1 SGHRS, CDR2 YFSETQ. The CDR3 reads CASSLAGNEQFF. CDR3 nucleotide sequence: TGCGCCAGCAGCTTGGCCGGCAATGAGCAGTTCTTC.